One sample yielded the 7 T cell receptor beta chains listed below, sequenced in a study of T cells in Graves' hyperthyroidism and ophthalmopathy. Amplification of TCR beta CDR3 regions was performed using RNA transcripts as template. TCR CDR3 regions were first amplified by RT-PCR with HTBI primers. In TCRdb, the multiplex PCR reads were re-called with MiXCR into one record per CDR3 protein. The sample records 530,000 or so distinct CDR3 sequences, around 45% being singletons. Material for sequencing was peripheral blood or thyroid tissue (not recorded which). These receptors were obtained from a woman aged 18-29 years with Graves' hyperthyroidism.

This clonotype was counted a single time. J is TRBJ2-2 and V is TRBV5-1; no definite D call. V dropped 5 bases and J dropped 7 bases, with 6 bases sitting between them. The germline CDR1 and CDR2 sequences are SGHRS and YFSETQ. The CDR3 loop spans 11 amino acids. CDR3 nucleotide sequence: TGCGCCAGCAGGGCACGCGGGGAGCTGTTTTTT. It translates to CASRARGELFF.

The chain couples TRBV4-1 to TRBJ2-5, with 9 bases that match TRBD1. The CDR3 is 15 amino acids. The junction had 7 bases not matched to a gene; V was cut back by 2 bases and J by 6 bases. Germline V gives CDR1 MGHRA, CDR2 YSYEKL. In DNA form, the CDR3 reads TGCGCCAGCAGCCAAAGGGGACAGGGCGGGAAGACCCAGTACTTC. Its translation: CASSQRGQGGKTQYF.

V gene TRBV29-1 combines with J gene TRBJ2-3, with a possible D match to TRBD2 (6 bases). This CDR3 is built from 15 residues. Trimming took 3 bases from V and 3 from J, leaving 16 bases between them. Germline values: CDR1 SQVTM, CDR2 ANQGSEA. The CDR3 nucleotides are TGCAGCGTTGATGTCTGGGGGGAGGAGACAGATACGCAGTATTTT. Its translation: CSVDVWGEETDTQYF.

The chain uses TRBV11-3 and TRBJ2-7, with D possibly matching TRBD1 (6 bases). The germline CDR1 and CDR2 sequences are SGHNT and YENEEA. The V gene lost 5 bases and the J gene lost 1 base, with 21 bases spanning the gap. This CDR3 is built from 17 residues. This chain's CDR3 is CASSPEVGGKKSYEQYF. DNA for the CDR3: TGTGCCAGCAGCCCGGAGGTAGGGGGAAAGAAGTCCTACGAGCAGTACTTC.

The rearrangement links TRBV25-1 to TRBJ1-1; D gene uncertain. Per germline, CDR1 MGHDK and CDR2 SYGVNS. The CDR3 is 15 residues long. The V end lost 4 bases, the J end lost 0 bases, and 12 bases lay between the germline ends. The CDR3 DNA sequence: TGTGCCAGCAGTGCTACGTACACAGTGAACACTGAAGCTTTCTTT. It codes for CASSATYTVNTEAFF.

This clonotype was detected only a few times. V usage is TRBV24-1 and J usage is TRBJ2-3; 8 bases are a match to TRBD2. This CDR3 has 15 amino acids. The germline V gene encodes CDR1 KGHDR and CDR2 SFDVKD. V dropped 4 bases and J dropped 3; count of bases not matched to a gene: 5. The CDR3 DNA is TGTGCCACCAGTGAGGACGGGAGGGTGACAGATACGCAGTATTTT. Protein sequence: CATSEDGRVTDTQYF.

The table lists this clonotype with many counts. This CDR3 reads CASSPPLGLAGRETQYF. CDR3 DNA sequence: TGTGCCAGCAGCCCCCCGTTGGGGCTAGCGGGACGAGAGACCCAGTACTTC. The chain employs TRBV9 and TRBJ2-5; 9 nucleotides align to TRBD2. V dropped 4 bases and J dropped 4; count of bases not matched to a gene: 14. This CDR3 has 17 amino acids. Looked up from germline, CDR1 is SGDLS and CDR2 is YYNGEE.